This T cell receptor (beta chain) stems from a study of blood T cell repertoires in COVID-19. The wider study: There were acute and convalescent COVID-19 samples, and they came from the United States, Italy and Spain. In each case, the material was cDNA or gDNA derived from T cells, B-cell-depleted T cells, or PBMCs.

Germline lookup yields CDR1 LNHDA and CDR2 SQIVND (reference sequence). The junction had 7 bases not matched to a gene; V was cut back by 2 bases and J by 6 bases. The CDR3 runs to 15 residues. This clone was counted between two and nine times. Source study methods: Using reference gene primer amplification, nucleated cell counts were estimated. Generated by immunoSEQ multiplex PCR, the TCRdb table keeps only in-frame clones and is missing some. V and J calls and clone size are given by that table; D and trimming were obtained from the DNA. The sample lists more than 250,000 clones, around 85% occurring once.

Material for sequencing was peripheral blood. The genes are TRBV19 and TRBJ1-1; 9 bases fit TRBD1. The clonotype originates from a woman aged 25 to 39 who had recovered from COVID-19. In nucleotides, the CDR3 is TGTGCCAGTAGTATAATTGGGGACAGGGTACCTGAAGCTTTCTTT. Protein sequence: CASSIIGDRVPEAFF.